These 18 T cell receptor beta chains were all obtained from the same sample, sequenced in a study of spatial heterogeneity in lung cancer. Time point described: sample taken at primary tumor resection. From tumor, nontumor lung or frozen PBMC, whole RNA was taken unsorted for sequencing. Via MiXCR, TCRdb re-called the 5' RACE reads, giving one row per CDR3 protein. The top ten hold about 16% of the sample, which has 50,000 to 65,000 distinct CDR3 sequences, 7% to 10% seen once. The input for sequencing was PBMCs, taken at surgery. Receptors originate from a female donor with early-stage non-small cell lung cancer.

At least ten counts were recorded for this clonotype. V gene TRBV7-3 combines with J gene TRBJ2-3; TRBD1 might be the D (5 bases). With 2 bases removed from V and 1 base from J, the gap between germline ends came to 10 bases. CDR3 size: 15 residues. Germline values: CDR1 SGHTA, CDR2 FQGTGA. The DNA of the CDR3 is TGTGCCAGCAGCTTACAGGGTCATCGCACAGATACGCAGTATTTT. It is translated as CASSLQGHRTDTQYF. The whole variable domain, remainder taken from reference TRBV7-3 and TRBJ2-3, is GAGVSQTPSNKVTEKGKYVELRCDPISGHTALYWYRQSLGQGPEFLIYFQGTGAADDSGLPNDRFFAVRPEGSVSTLKIQRTERGDSAVYLCASSLQGHRTDTQYFGPGTRLTVL.

The chain has TRBV10-3 and TRBJ2-1, with 8 bases identical to TRBD2. Germline trimming cut 4 bases from V and 6 bases from J; bases unmatched to any gene: 8. The CDR3 extends over 15 amino acids. Germline assignment: CDR1 ENHRY and CDR2 SYGVKD. The CDR3 region is CAISASSGSGNEQFF. The CDR3 DNA is TGTGCCATCAGTGCATCCAGCGGGAGCGGCAATGAGCAGTTCTTC.

This clonotype was observed a few times. CDR3 nucleotides: TGTGCCAGCAGCGCCCCGAATGAAAAACTGTTTTTT. Encoded protein: CASSAPNEKLFF. The rearrangement links TRBV7-9 to TRBJ1-4; D gene uncertain. The germline V gene has CDR1 SEHNR and CDR2 FQNEAQ (reference sequence). The CDR3 is made up of 12 amino acids. V gave up 5 bases and J gave up 5 bases, with 6 bases separating them.

This clonotype was seen many times. The rearrangement joins TRBV29-1 to TRBJ2-7, with 7 nucleotides matching TRBD1. The CDR3 has 15 residues. Germline CDR1 and CDR2: SQVTM and ANQGSEA. Losses at the gene ends were 7 bases for V and 0 bases for J; bases not matched to a gene: 12. This chain's CDR3 is CSAPFPTGSSYEQYF. The CDR3 nucleotides read TGCAGCGCTCCCTTTCCGACAGGGAGCTCCTACGAGCAGTACTTC.

This clonotype occurred many times. The chain has TRBV7-9 and TRBJ1-5; maybe TRBD1 (5 bases). The V gene lost 6 bases and the J gene lost 3 bases, with 9 bases spanning the gap. Germline CDR1 SEHNR, CDR2 FQNEAQ (reference sequence). The CDR3 spans 13 residues. CDR3 sequence reads: CASSSGNNQPQHF. Here the CDR3 DNA reads TGTGCCAGCAGTTCAGGGAACAATCAGCCCCAGCATTTT. The whole variable domain, remainder taken from reference TRBV7-9 and TRBJ1-5, is DTGVSQNPRHKITKRGQNVTFRCDPISEHNRLYWYRQTLGQGPEFLTYFQNEAQLEKSRLLSDRFSAERPKGSFSTLEIQRTEQGDSAMYLCASSSGNNQPQHFGDGTRLSIL.

The rearrangement joins TRBV12-3 or TRBV12-4 to TRBJ2-7; no clear D. The V gene lost 1 base and the J gene lost 1 base, with 2 bases spanning the gap. The length of the CDR3 is 12 residues. CDR3 sequence reads: CASSLESYEQYF. The CDR3, as DNA: TGTGCCAGCAGTTTAGAGTCCTACGAGCAGTACTTC.

This clonotype came up many times. V usage is TRBV5-1 and J usage is TRBJ2-7; 7 bases line up with TRBD1. Trimming took 4 bases from V and 5 from J; bases not matched to a gene: 6. The CDR3 consists of 13 residues. Germline V CDR1 and CDR2: SGHRS, YFSETQ. CDR3 sequence reads: CASSREQGNEQYF. CDR3 bases: TGCGCCAGCAGCCGGGAACAGGGGAACGAGCAGTACTTC. The full variable domain, completed using reference TRBV5-1 and TRBJ2-7, is KAGVTQTPRYLIKTRGQQVTLSCSPISGHRSVSWYQQTPGQGLQFLFEYFSETQRNKGNFPGRFSGRQFSNSRSEMNVSTLELGDSALYLCASSREQGNEQYFGPGTRLTVT.

This clonotype was counted between two and nine times. The J gene is TRBJ2-5, the V gene TRBV3-1; D gene unclear. This CDR3 contains 11 residues. Trimming took off 4 bases at V and 5 bases at J, with 5 bases between the two ends. Germline assignment: CDR1 LGHDT and CDR2 YNNKEL (reference sequence). CDR3 loop: CASSLKETQYF. CDR3 bases: TGTGCCAGCAGCCTGAAGGAGACCCAGTACTTC.

This clonotype was seen repeatedly, ten times or more. The CDR3 DNA reads as TGTGCCACCAGCCTCCGCGGCGGGGGCGAGACCCAGTACTTC. Translating it yields CATSLRGGGETQYF. This chain connects TRBV15 to TRBJ2-5; D perhaps matches TRBD2 (7 bases). Deletions cut 5 bases from V and 5 bases from J, with 15 bases between. The CDR3 is 14 residues long. Germline-derived CDR1 and CDR2 are LNHNV and YYDKDF (reference sequence).

This clonotype appeared many times. The chain has TRBV7-3 and TRBJ2-2; 7 bases fit TRBD1. Germline V gene data show CDR1 as SGHTA and CDR2 as FQGTGA. V dropped 5 bases and J dropped 5; count of bases not matched to a gene: 8. The CDR3 runs 15 residues. CDR3 in amino acids: CASSLDRSQTGELFF. Written as DNA, the CDR3 is TGTGCCAGCAGCCTGGACAGGTCCCAAACCGGGGAGCTGTTTTTT.

In this sample, this clonotype turned up a few times. The V gene is TRBV5-5, the J gene TRBJ2-2, with no clear D. V was clipped by 1 base and J by 6 bases, with 7 bases between them. The CDR3 totals 13 residues. From germline, CDR1 is SGHKS and CDR2 YYEKEE (reference sequence). The CDR3 region has the DNA TGTGCCAGCAGCTTGCCCCTCCCCGGGGAGCTGTTTTTT. It codes for CASSLPLPGELFF.

This rearrangement joins TRBV5-5 to TRBJ2-1; D uncertain. The germline V and J ends were trimmed by 4 bases and 9 bases, with 14 bases remaining between them. In germline, CDR1 is SGHKS, CDR2 YYEKEE (reference sequence). This CDR3 contains 13 residues. CDR3 sequence: CASSNPHGVEQFF. The CDR3 DNA reads TGTGCCAGCAGCAACCCCCACGGCGTTGAGCAGTTCTTC.

Ten or more counts support this clonotype. The V gene is TRBV20-1, the J gene TRBJ2-7, with unresolved D. Germline CDR1 and CDR2: DFQATT and SNEGSKA (reference sequence). The CDR3 contains 13 residues. V gave up 3 bases and J gave up 0 bases, with 9 bases separating them. CDR3 amino acids: CSASRAASYEQYF. DNA of the CDR3: TGCAGTGCTAGTAGAGCCGCCTCCTACGAGCAGTACTTC.

This clonotype was seen a few times. This chain connects TRBV6-6 to TRBJ1-1; 8 bases map to TRBD1. Germline CDR1 reads MNHNY; CDR2 reads SVGAGI (reference sequence). The length of the CDR3 is 15 residues. V was pared by 5 bases and J by 1 base, with 6 bases of the junction left unmatched. CDR3 sequence reads: CASSTLDRGNTEAFF. The CDR3 nucleotides read TGTGCCAGCAGTACCCTTGACAGGGGGAACACTGAAGCTTTCTTT.

V and J are TRBV6-2 or TRBV6-3 and TRBJ2-3; D may be TRBD1 (5 bases). CDR1 and CDR2 (germline): MNHEY, SVGEGT. Trimming shortened V by 7 bases and J by 1 base, and 9 bases separated the two germline ends. The CDR3 has 13 amino acids. This chain's CDR3 is CASNQGGTDTQYF. The CDR3 DNA reads as TGTGCCAGCAACCAGGGTGGCACAGATACGCAGTATTTT.

In its sample, this clonotype was seen many times. The genes are TRBV7-3 and TRBJ2-7, with TRBD2 as a possible D gene (6 bases). V was cut by 7 bases and J by 7 bases, with 20 bases left in between. CDR3 length: 14 amino acids. Per germline, CDR1 SGHTA and CDR2 FQGTGA. The DNA for the CDR3 is TGTGCCAGCACCTTTACCGGGTCTGCGGGAGAGCAGTACTTC. Its translation is CASTFTGSAGEQYF.

This clonotype was seen only a few times. The J gene is TRBJ2-1, the V gene TRBV20-1, with D possibly matching TRBD2 (6 bases). Per the germline V gene, CDR1 is DFQATT and CDR2 is SNEGSKA (reference sequence). V was shortened by 7 bases and J by 6 bases, with 19 bases between the two germline ends. CDR3 size: 14 residues. Here the CDR3 DNA reads TGCAGTGGAACCAAGGCGGGACTGCCCAATGAGCAGTTCTTC. It is translated as CSGTKAGLPNEQFF.

V and J are TRBV7-9 and TRBJ2-7, with TRBD2 matching over 10 bases. This CDR3 has 14 amino acids. CDR1 SEHNR and CDR2 FQNEAQ come from the germline V gene (reference sequence). With 5 bases clipped from V and 5 bases from J, the junction kept 6 bases outside the gene matches. The CDR3 nucleotides are TGTGCCAGCAGCCCCCTAGCGGGAGAGGACGAGCAGTACTTC. Translated: CASSPLAGEDEQYF.